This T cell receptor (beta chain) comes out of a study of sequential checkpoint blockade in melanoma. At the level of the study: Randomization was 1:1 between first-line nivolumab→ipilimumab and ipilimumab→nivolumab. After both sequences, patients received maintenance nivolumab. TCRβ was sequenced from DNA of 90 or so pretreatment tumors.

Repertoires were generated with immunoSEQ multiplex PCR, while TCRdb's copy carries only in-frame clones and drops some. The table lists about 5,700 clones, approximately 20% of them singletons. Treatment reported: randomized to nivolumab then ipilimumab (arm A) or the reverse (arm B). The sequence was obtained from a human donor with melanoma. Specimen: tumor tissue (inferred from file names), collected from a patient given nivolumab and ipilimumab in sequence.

CDR3 in amino acids: CASRGRSYGYTF. The CDR3 DNA reads as TGTGCCAGTAGGGGAAGGAGCTATGGCTACACCTTC. The V and J genes are TRBV19 and TRBJ1-2, with unresolved D. V was pared by 6 bases and J by 4 bases, with 9 bases between. The V gene's germline CDR1 is LNHDA and CDR2 SQIVND (reference sequence). The length of the CDR3 is 12 residues.